This passage covers 27 T cell receptor beta chains from one sample sequenced in a study of cytomegalovirus exposure and HLA in healthy donors. It was with 60 Vbeta and 13 Jbeta primers that the PCR ran. The repertoire was sequenced with immunoSEQ multiplex PCR; TCRdb's copy has only in-frame clones and lacks some. The table shows 150,000 to 200,000 clones, with roughly 77% occurring only once. Sequencing was done on a sample of PBMCs. All receptors derive from a woman aged 50 to 65 in good health and CMV-seronegative.

This clone was detected once. The V gene is TRBV9, the J gene TRBJ1-2; 7 nucleotides line up with TRBD1. Germline lookup yields CDR1 SGDLS and CDR2 YYNGEE. The CDR3 runs 16 residues. V shed 3 bases, J shed 3 bases, and the junction held 11 bases outside the gene matches. The CDR3 sequence is CASSGPPRGTDYGYTF. As DNA, the CDR3 is TGTGCCAGCAGCGGTCCCCCCCGCGGGACAGACTATGGCTACACCTTC.

The V and J genes are TRBV19 and TRBJ2-7, with D possibly matching TRBD1 (5 bases). The CDR3 has 13 amino acids. Germline CDR1 LNHDA, CDR2 SQIVND (reference sequence). Trimming took 6 bases from V and 0 from J, leaving 9 bases between them. The CDR3: CASRQASSYEQYF. Here the CDR3 DNA reads TGTGCCAGTAGACAGGCGAGCTCCTACGAGCAGTACTTC.

This rearrangement joins TRBV11-2 to TRBJ2-5, with a possible D match to TRBD2 (5 bases). Per the germline V gene, CDR1 is SGHAT and CDR2 is FQNNGV. The CDR3 has 14 residues. V shed 1 base and J shed 5 bases, with 11 bases lying between them. CDR3 in DNA: TGTGCCAGCAGCTTAGCGGGCGGGCCGGAGACCCAGTACTTC. It codes for CASSLAGGPETQYF.

J is TRBJ1-2 and V is TRBV7-9; 7 positions match TRBD1. The J segment lost 5 bases and the V segment lost 3 bases, leaving 9 bases of the junction unmatched. CDR3 length: 15 amino acids. The germline gives CDR1 SEHNR, CDR2 FQNEAQ (reference sequence). The CDR3 DNA reads TGTGCCAGCAGCTTGCTGGGACAGAGTTCTTATGGCTACACCTTC. Translation gives CASSLLGQSSYGYTF.

The rearrangement links TRBV18 to TRBJ2-1, with TRBD1 matching 7 bases. Germline CDR1 is KGHSH and CDR2 is LQKENI. CDR3 size: 19 residues. V lost 2 bases to trimming and J lost 8 bases; unmatched junction nucleotides: 21. The CDR3 sequence is CASSPKETGKGLIWDEQFF. CDR3 DNA: TGTGCCAGCTCACCAAAGGAGACAGGGAAAGGGTTGATTTGGGATGAGCAGTTCTTC.

V and J are TRBV5-1 and TRBJ2-3, with 7 bases identical to TRBD2. Germline trimming cut 4 bases from V and 6 bases from J; bases unmatched to any gene: 8. This CDR3 region has 14 residues. CDR1 is SGHRS and CDR2 is YFSETQ in the germline V gene. The CDR3 region has the DNA TGCGCCAGCAGCGCAAGACTAGCCCCGGATACGCAGTATTTT. Translation: CASSARLAPDTQYF.

V is TRBV4-3 and J is TRBJ2-1, with 7 bases fitting TRBD2. The CDR3 contains 17 residues. CDR1 LGHNA and CDR2 YSLEER come from the germline V gene. V gave up 2 bases and J gave up 0 bases; unmatched junction bases: 7. Here the CDR3 reads CASSQFGEGSSYNEQFF. The CDR3 DNA reads as TGCGCCAGCAGCCAATTCGGGGAGGGAAGCTCCTACAATGAGCAGTTCTTC.

J is TRBJ2-7 and V is TRBV28; D gene unclear. Germline assignment: CDR1 MDHEN and CDR2 SYDVKM. The CDR3 loop spans 12 amino acids. V was trimmed by 3 bases and J by 3 bases, leaving 6 bases between them. Here the CDR3 reads CASSFSFYEQYF. CDR3 nucleotide sequence: TGTGCCAGCAGTTTCAGTTTCTACGAGCAGTACTTC.

The chain combines TRBV27 with TRBJ1-1; weak D call: TRBD1 (6 bases). There are 15 residues in the CDR3. Deletions cut 5 bases from V and 0 bases from J, with 13 bases between. The V gene's germline CDR1 is MNHEY and CDR2 SMNVEV (reference sequence). This CDR3 reads CASSPRQDLNTEAFF. As DNA, the CDR3 is TGTGCCAGCAGTCCGAGACAGGACCTGAACACTGAAGCTTTCTTT.

The gene calls are TRBV28 and TRBJ2-5; D gene ambiguous. The CDR3 has 12 amino acids. Germline-derived CDR1 and CDR2 are MDHEN and SYDVKM. Trimming took 3 bases from V and 5 from J, leaving 7 bases between them. CDR3 residues: CASSFNGETQYF. The CDR3 bases are TGTGCCAGCAGTTTCAACGGGGAGACCCAGTACTTC.

This sequence joins TRBV19 and TRBJ1-2; D not certain. CDR1 is LNHDA, CDR2 SQIVND, per germline (reference sequence). V lost 7 bases to trimming and J lost 0 bases, with 12 bases between them. The CDR3 consists of 14 residues. The CDR3 sequence is CASNPTLANYGYTF. The DNA of the CDR3 is TGTGCCAGTAACCCGACACTCGCTAACTATGGCTACACCTTC.

The J gene is TRBJ1-5, the V gene TRBV7-2; TRBD1 agrees at 9 bases. Germline trimming cut 6 bases from V and 6 bases from J; bases unmatched to any gene: 6. The CDR3 is made up of 14 amino acids. Germline CDR1 reads SGHTA; CDR2 reads FQGNSA. The CDR3 nucleotides read TGTGCCAGCAGTACACAGGGGGCCGGTCAGCCCCAGCATTTT. Translation gives CASSTQGAGQPQHF.

J is TRBJ1-1 and V is TRBV15; 7 bases fit TRBD1. This CDR3 spans 13 amino acids. V gave up 1 base and J gave up 8 bases; unmatched junction bases: 4. Germline V CDR1 and CDR2: LNHNV, YYDKDF (reference sequence). DNA of the CDR3: TGTGCCACCAGCAGAGCAGGGGGGACGGAAGCTTTCTTT. Residues: CATSRAGGTEAFF.

The chain joins TRBV28 to TRBJ2-7; D is unresolved. Looked up from germline, CDR1 is MDHEN and CDR2 is SYDVKM. The V and J ends lost 8 bases and 2 bases respectively, with 13 bases between them. This CDR3 is built from 13 residues. The CDR3 DNA follows: TGTGCCAGCTGTTCCCCTATACCCTACGAGCAGTACTTC. It translates to CASCSPIPYEQYF. Drawing the rest from reference TRBV28 and TRBJ2-7, the complete variable domain is DVKVTQSSRYLVKRTGEKVFLECVQDMDHENMFWYRQDPGLGLRLIYFSYDVKMKEKGDIPEGYSVSREKKERFSLILESASTNQTSMYLCASCSPIPYEQYFGPGTRLTVT.

This rearrangement joins TRBV6-5 to TRBJ2-1; possibly TRBD2 for D (5 bases). This CDR3 has 12 residues. Germline assignment: CDR1 MNHEY and CDR2 SVGAGI. V lost 8 bases to trimming and J lost 7 bases, with 12 bases between them. CDR3 sequence: CASSRGRNEQFF. CDR3 sequence (DNA): TGTGCCAGCTCCCGGGGTCGGAATGAGCAGTTCTTC.

The chain uses TRBV2 and TRBJ1-2; D is possibly TRBD1 (6 bases). V was shortened by 6 bases and J by 5 bases, with 19 bases between the two germline ends. The CDR3 consists of 15 residues. The germline V gene encodes CDR1 SNHLY and CDR2 FYNNEI. CDR3 sequence (DNA): TGTGCCAGCAGCTCCCCGACAGGCCTGGAGTATGGCTACACCTTC. It translates to CASSSPTGLEYGYTF.

The J gene is TRBJ1-3, the V gene TRBV7-9; D possibly corresponds to TRBD1 (5 bases). Trimming removed 5 bases from V and 0 bases from J, with 14 bases in between. Germline V lookup: CDR1 SEHNR, CDR2 FQNEAQ (reference sequence). The CDR3 is 16 amino acids. CDR3 DNA sequence: TGTGCCAGCAGCCCCCTGGCGGGGCGCTCTGGAAACACCATATATTTT. This codes for CASSPLAGRSGNTIYF.

On this clone itself: An end of the junction differs from the germline gene, which may be a read error. The chain has TRBV7-7 and TRBJ2-1; no firm D call. The CDR3 length is 15 residues. Germline V CDR1 and CDR2: SSHAT, FNYEAQ (reference sequence). The CDR3 protein is CASSPGSYSYNEQFF. CDR3 sequence (DNA): TGTGCTAGCAGCCCCGGGTCGTACTCCTACAATGAGCAGTTCTTC.

The chain uses TRBV6-4 and TRBJ1-1; TRBD1 might be the D (5 bases). V lost 4 bases and J lost 1, with 7 bases in between. The CDR3 is made up of 13 amino acids. Per the germline V gene, CDR1 is MRHNA and CDR2 is SNTAGT. The CDR3: CASSVDRNTEAFF. The CDR3 region has the DNA TGTGCCAGCAGTGTCGACAGGAACACTGAAGCTTTCTTT.

The J gene is TRBJ2-7, the V gene TRBV6-5, with 9 bases aligning to TRBD1. The germline CDR1 and CDR2 sequences are MNHEY and SVGAGI. Unmatched junction bases numbered 7, after V lost 0 bases and J lost 4 bases. CDR3 length: 16 amino acids. CDR3 sequence (DNA): TGTGCCAGCAGTTACTCCCTGACAGGGGGAAGGTACGAGCAGTACTTC. The encoded protein is CASSYSLTGGRYEQYF.

The J gene is TRBJ1-4, the V gene TRBV5-5; TRBD1 might be the D (5 bases). Germline CDR1 is SGHKS and CDR2 is YYEKEE (reference sequence). The CDR3 runs 13 residues. V lost 0 bases, J lost 5 bases, and 5 bases lay in between. The CDR3 protein is CASSLGTNEKLFF. CDR3 DNA sequence: TGTGCCAGCAGCTTGGGGACAAATGAAAAACTGTTTTTT.

The chain links TRBV28 to TRBJ1-2, with D unclear. The CDR3 contains 15 residues. Germline V gene sequence: CDR1 MDHEN, CDR2 SYDVKM. The V end lost 2 bases, the J end lost 3 bases, and 13 bases lay between the germline ends. This chain's CDR3 is CASSLRAGGYYGYTF. CDR3 nucleotides: TGTGCCAGCAGTTTAAGGGCCGGAGGGTACTATGGCTACACCTTC.

The chain uses TRBV18 and TRBJ1-1; D may be TRBD1 (5 bases). Germline lookup yields CDR1 KGHSH and CDR2 LQKENI. The length of the CDR3 is 13 residues. V was trimmed by 3 bases and J by 3 bases, leaving 8 bases between them. The CDR3 reads CASSPTEYTEAFF. CDR3 DNA sequence: TGTGCCAGCTCACCGACAGAGTACACTGAAGCTTTCTTT.

The gene calls are TRBV6-5 and TRBJ2-1; 7 bases line up with TRBD1. The CDR3 is made up of 15 amino acids. Germline V gene sequence: CDR1 MNHEY, CDR2 SVGAGI. V shed 2 bases, J shed 0 bases, and the junction held 1 base outside the gene matches. In DNA form, the CDR3 reads TGTGCCAGCAGTTACCGGGACAGCTCCTACAATGAGCAGTTCTTC. Translation: CASSYRDSSYNEQFF.

The J gene is TRBJ2-5, the V gene TRBV5-6; TRBD2 matches at 11 bases. The DNA matches TRBJ2-7 better at its end, which makes the J call doubtful. In germline, CDR1 is SGHDT, CDR2 YYEEEE. The CDR3 runs 16 residues. The CDR3 here is CASSSRGLAGPYEQYF. DNA of the CDR3: TGTGCCAGCAGCTCAAGAGGACTAGCGGGCCCCTACGAGCAGTACTTC.

The CDR3 sequence: CASSLPGVAGGTSYEQYF. The CDR3 nucleotides are TGTGCCAGCAGTCTACCCGGGGTAGCGGGAGGTACTTCCTACGAGCAGTACTTC. V gene TRBV28 combines with J gene TRBJ2-7; 10 nucleotides agree with TRBD2. From germline, CDR1 is MDHEN and CDR2 SYDVKM. V shed 5 bases, J shed 1 base, and the junction held 14 bases outside the gene matches. The CDR3 length is 18 residues.

The chain carries TRBV19 and TRBJ1-5; 8 bases align to TRBD1. Trimming cost V 7 bases and J 6 bases; bases outside gene matches: 8. The CDR3 runs to 14 residues. Germline V gene sequence: CDR1 LNHDA, CDR2 SQIVND (reference sequence). The CDR3 sequence is CASIEGRGPQPQHF. The CDR3 DNA follows: TGTGCCAGTATAGAGGGCAGGGGGCCTCAGCCCCAGCATTTT.